These 18 T cell receptor beta chains came from one sample sequenced in a study of CD8 T cells in Susac syndrome. cDNA came from around 0.5 to 1 ug RNA primed by random hexamers. In TCRdb, the immunoSEQ multiplex PCR reads were re-called with MiXCR into one record per CDR3 protein. The data hold roughly 180,000 distinct CDR3 sequences, with around 94% observed a single time. Sequenced: CD4+ T cells from PBMCs. The receptors come from a human donor in good health.

The V gene is TRBV6-1, the J gene TRBJ2-6; 8 nucleotides align to TRBD2. The CDR3 totals 18 residues. J was trimmed by 2 bases and V by 5 bases; bases with no gene match: 11. Germline CDR1 is MNHNS and CDR2 is SASEGT. For the CDR3, the DNA is TGTGCCAGCAGTACCTCTGGCGGGGGGCTACCTGGGGCCAACGTCCTGACTTTC. This sequence encodes CASSTSGGGLPGANVLTF.

This clonotype is a singleton in its sample. The chain joins TRBV4-3 to TRBJ2-7; D is possibly TRBD1 or TRBD2 (6 bases each). From germline, CDR1 is LGHNA and CDR2 YSLEER. The length of the CDR3 is 15 residues. Between the trimmed V and J ends, which lost 2 bases and 6 bases, there was a span of 17 bases. CDR3 bases: TGCGCCAGCAGCCAATTGCCGGGGGCAGGAGCCGAGCAGTACTTC. Its translation: CASSQLPGAGAEQYF.

This chain connects TRBV29-1 to TRBJ1-1; no clear D. V dropped 4 bases and J dropped 1 base, with 7 bases sitting between them. The germline CDR1 and CDR2 sequences are SQVTM and ANQGSEA. There are 12 residues in the CDR3. Here the CDR3 DNA reads TGCAGCGTTGTTCCAGGGAACACTGAAGCTTTCTTT. Its protein product is CSVVPGNTEAFF.

V is TRBV25-1 and J is TRBJ2-1; TRBD2 agrees at 8 bases. The CDR3 loop spans 17 amino acids. V lost 1 base to trimming and J lost 2 bases; unmatched junction nucleotides: 7. Per germline, CDR1 MGHDK and CDR2 SYGVNS. CDR3 in DNA: TGTGCCAGCAGTGAATCTGCGCGGGGGGTTACCTACAATGAGCAGTTCTTC. Protein: CASSESARGVTYNEQFF.

V gene TRBV4-3 combines with J gene TRBJ1-4; TRBD1 is a possible D gene (5 bases). The V end lost 3 bases, the J end lost 1 base, and 9 bases lay between the germline ends. The germline V gene has CDR1 LGHNA and CDR2 YSLEER. The CDR3 has 15 amino acids. The CDR3 reads CASSHNRQTNEKLFF. The CDR3 DNA sequence: TGCGCCAGCAGCCACAACAGGCAAACTAATGAAAAACTGTTTTTT.

The chain has TRBV7-9 and TRBJ1-1; D is unresolved. The CDR3 spans 13 residues. Germline V gene data show CDR1 as SEHNR and CDR2 as FQNEAQ (reference sequence). Deletions cut 5 bases from V and 7 bases from J, with 14 bases between. The CDR3 nucleotides read TGTGCCAGCAGCCCCCAGGCACAAAGTGAAGCTTTCTTT. Translating gives CASSPQAQSEAFF.

The J gene is TRBJ1-1, the V gene TRBV30; unclear D gene. This CDR3 is 15 amino acids long. The ends were cut back, 2 bases at V and 1 base at J, with 14 bases in the middle. Germline V gives CDR1 GTSNPN, CDR2 SVGIG (reference sequence). The CDR3 sequence is CAWSFLRTRNTEAFF. The CDR3 DNA reads as TGTGCCTGGAGTTTCCTTCGAACTAGGAACACTGAAGCTTTCTTT.

The rearrangement joins TRBV25-1 to TRBJ1-1; D remains ambiguous. CDR3 length equals 14 residues. V was clipped by 4 bases and J by 1 base, with 10 bases between them. In germline, CDR1 is MGHDK, CDR2 SYGVNS. The CDR3 loop reads CASSGYRGNTEAFF. CDR3 nucleotide sequence: TGTGCCAGCAGTGGTTACCGGGGGAACACTGAAGCTTTCTTT.

This chain connects TRBV23-1 to TRBJ1-4; D is possibly TRBD1 (5 bases). TRBV23-1 is treated as an ORF (open reading frame) with a function not yet certain. The V end was cut by 0 bases, the J end by 8 bases, with 16 bases between. This CDR3 contains 16 residues. In DNA form, the CDR3 reads TGCGCCAGCAGTCAATCAAGGGGTTCAGGGCACGAAAAACTGTTTTTT. Amino acids: CASSQSRGSGHEKLFF.

In DNA form, the CDR3 reads TGCAGTGCAGCCCCCCTTAGGGAGACCCAGTACTTC. Amino acids: CSAAPLRETQYF. The rearrangement uses TRBV20-1 and TRBJ2-5; D not certain. This CDR3 is built from 12 residues. With 6 bases removed from V and 5 bases from J, the gap between germline ends came to 13 bases. Germline CDR1 and CDR2: DFQATT and SNEGSKA (reference sequence).

To note about this clonotype: The conserved final phenylalanine or tryptophan is absent from the CDR3, which likely points to a read error. The chain links TRBV7-9 to TRBJ2-3; unclear D gene. Trimming took off 7 bases at V and 2 bases at J, with 10 bases between the two ends. Germline CDR1 is SEHNR and CDR2 is FQNEAQ (reference sequence). The CDR3 consists of 13 residues. In DNA, the CDR3 is TGTGCCAGCATCCGAAGAGACACAGATACGCAGTATCTT. Its translation: CASIRRDTDTQYL.

The CDR3 spells CASSLGENSPLHF. In DNA form, the CDR3 reads TGTGCCAGCAGCTTAGGGGAGAATTCACCCCTCCACTTT. The chain joins TRBV7-8 to TRBJ1-6; D not resolved. Germline V CDR1 and CDR2: SGHVS, FQNEAQ. The V end lost 1 base, the J end lost 7 bases, and 5 bases lay between the germline ends. CDR3 length: 13 residues.

The V call is TRBV3-1, the J call TRBJ2-5; 8 nucleotides match TRBD1. The V gene end was trimmed by 3 bases and the J gene end by 1 base; junction bases not matched to a gene: 4. The CDR3 consists of 15 residues. Germline-derived CDR1 and CDR2 are LGHDT and YNNKEL (reference sequence). The CDR3 coding sequence is TGTGCCAGCAGCCACTTGACAGGGGTCCAAGAGACCCAGTACTTC. Its translation is CASSHLTGVQETQYF.

V and J are TRBV10-3 and TRBJ1-1; no clear D gene. The V end lost 8 bases, the J end lost 0 bases, and 10 bases lay between the germline ends. The germline V gene has CDR1 ENHRY and CDR2 SYGVKD. The CDR3 spans 13 residues. CDR3 DNA: TGTGCCATCTCGGACGGATTGAACACTGAAGCTTTCTTT. It translates to CAISDGLNTEAFF.

V usage is TRBV2 and J usage is TRBJ2-5, with 8 bases lining up with TRBD2. V shed 5 bases, J shed 5 bases, and the junction held 4 bases outside the gene matches. This CDR3 has 13 residues. In germline, CDR1 is SNHLY, CDR2 FYNNEI. The CDR3 reads CASSSIAGETQYF. The CDR3 coding sequence is TGTGCCAGCAGTTCCATAGCGGGGGAGACCCAGTACTTC.

The rearrangement joins TRBV9 to TRBJ2-3; TRBD1 aligns across 7 bases. The CDR3 runs 14 residues. V dropped 2 bases and J dropped 4; count of bases not matched to a gene: 4. Germline V gene data show CDR1 as SGDLS and CDR2 as YYNGEE. Here the CDR3 DNA reads TGTGCCAGCAGCGTCACAGGGGTGGCAGATACGCAGTATTTT. This codes for CASSVTGVADTQYF.

The DNA of the CDR3 is TGTGCCAGCAGTTCAAGTAGCGGGAATGAGCAGTTCTTC. The encoded protein is CASSSSSGNEQFF. The genes are TRBV7-8 and TRBJ2-1; 7 bases are shared with TRBD2. The germline V gene encodes CDR1 SGHVS and CDR2 FQNEAQ. The CDR3 is 13 amino acids. V was pared by 6 bases and J by 7 bases, with 6 bases of the junction left unmatched.

This chain links TRBV20-1 with TRBJ2-7, with D perhaps TRBD1 (7 bases). There are 15 residues in the CDR3. The V and J ends lost 3 bases and 4 bases respectively, with 19 bases between them. The germline CDR1 and CDR2 sequences are DFQATT and SNEGSKA (reference sequence). The DNA of the CDR3 is TGCAGTGCTAGTTCCGGAGGAGGGGGCCGATACGAGCAGTACTTC. Its protein is CSASSGGGGRYEQYF.